The sequence of this T cell receptor beta chain was determined in a study of T cell repertoires in cytomegalovirus infection. Points from the study as a whole: CMV carriers having the relevant HLA were flagged by cumulative public TCR beta family frequency. The ex vivo response showed dominance by HLA-C-restricted CMV-specific TCR beta clonotypes.

In TCRdb, the reads were re-called with MiXCR into one record per CDR3 protein. The sample contains around 490,000 distinct CDR3 sequences, 26% of which appear only once. As concerns this clonotype: Its antigen is unknown.

This CDR3 spans 17 amino acids. Deletions cut 3 bases from V and 7 bases from J, with 23 bases between. Germline CDR1 reads MGHDK; CDR2 reads SYGVNS. The sample consisted of PBMCs. The gene calls are TRBV25-1 and TRBJ2-3; D possibly matches TRBD1 or TRBD2 (6 bases each). This clonotype was obtained from a human donor in good health (CMV status not recorded). Some clones in this sample may be carry-over from other donors' samples. As DNA, the CDR3 is TGTGCCAGCAGTGACGGTACCCAAGGGGGGCTCGGATATACGCAGTATTTT. It encodes CASSDGTQGGLGYTQYF.